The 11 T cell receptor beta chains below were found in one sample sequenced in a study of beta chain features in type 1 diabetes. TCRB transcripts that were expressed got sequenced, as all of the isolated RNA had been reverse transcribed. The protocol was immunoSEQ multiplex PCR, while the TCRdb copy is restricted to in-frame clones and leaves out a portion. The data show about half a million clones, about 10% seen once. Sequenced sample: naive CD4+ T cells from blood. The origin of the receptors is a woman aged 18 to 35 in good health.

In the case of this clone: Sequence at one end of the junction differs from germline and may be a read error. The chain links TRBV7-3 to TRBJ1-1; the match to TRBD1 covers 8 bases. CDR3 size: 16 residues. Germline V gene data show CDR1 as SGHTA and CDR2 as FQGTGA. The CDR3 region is CASSLTGGSPNTEAFF. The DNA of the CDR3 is TGTGCCAGCAGCCTAACAGGGGGTAGCCCGAACACTGAAGCTTTCTTT.

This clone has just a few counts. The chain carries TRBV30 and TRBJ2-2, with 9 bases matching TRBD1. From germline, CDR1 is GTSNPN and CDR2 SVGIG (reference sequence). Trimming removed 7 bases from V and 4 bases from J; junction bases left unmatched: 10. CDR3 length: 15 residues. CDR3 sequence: CASDTGTGLTGELFF. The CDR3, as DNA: TGTGCCTCAGATACCGGGACAGGGCTCACCGGGGAGCTGTTTTTT. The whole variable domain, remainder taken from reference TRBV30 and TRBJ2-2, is SQTIHQWPATLVQPVGSPLSLECTVEGTSNPNLYWYRQAAGRGLQLLFYSVGIGQISSEVPQNLSASRPQDRQFILSSKKLLLSDSGFYLCASDTGTGLTGELFFGEGSRLTVL.

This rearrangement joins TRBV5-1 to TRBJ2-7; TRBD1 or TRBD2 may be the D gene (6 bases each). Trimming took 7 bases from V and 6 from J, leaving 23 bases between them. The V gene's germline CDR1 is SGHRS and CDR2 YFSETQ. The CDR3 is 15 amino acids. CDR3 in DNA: TGCGCCAGCCGCGGGGCGGGGACAAGAGTTACCGAGCAGTACTTC. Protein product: CASRGAGTRVTEQYF.

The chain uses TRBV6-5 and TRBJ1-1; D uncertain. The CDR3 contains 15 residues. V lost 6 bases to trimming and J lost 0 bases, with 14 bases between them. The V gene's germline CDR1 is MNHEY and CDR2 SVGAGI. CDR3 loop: CASSRQGYMNTEAFF. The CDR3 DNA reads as TGTGCCAGCAGCCGCCAAGGTTACATGAACACTGAAGCTTTCTTT.

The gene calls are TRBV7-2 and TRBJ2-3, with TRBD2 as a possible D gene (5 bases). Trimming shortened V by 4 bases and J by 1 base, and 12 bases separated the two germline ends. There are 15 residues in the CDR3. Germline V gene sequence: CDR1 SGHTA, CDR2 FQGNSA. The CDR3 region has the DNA TGTGCCAGCAGCTCTAGCTTTCATGGCACAGATACGCAGTATTTT. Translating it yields CASSSSFHGTDTQYF.

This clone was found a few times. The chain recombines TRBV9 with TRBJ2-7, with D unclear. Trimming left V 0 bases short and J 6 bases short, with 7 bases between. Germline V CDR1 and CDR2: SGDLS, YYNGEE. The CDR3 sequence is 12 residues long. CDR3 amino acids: CASSVGGSEQYF. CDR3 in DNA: TGTGCCAGCAGCGTAGGGGGATCCGAGCAGTACTTC.

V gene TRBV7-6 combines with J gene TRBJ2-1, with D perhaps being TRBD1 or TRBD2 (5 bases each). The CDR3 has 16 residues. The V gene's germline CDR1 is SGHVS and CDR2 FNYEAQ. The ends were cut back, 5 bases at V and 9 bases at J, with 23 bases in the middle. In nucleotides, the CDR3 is TGTGCCAGCAGCCTCACCCGGGACCGTTCGGGAAGTGAGCAGTTCTTC. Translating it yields CASSLTRDRSGSEQFF.

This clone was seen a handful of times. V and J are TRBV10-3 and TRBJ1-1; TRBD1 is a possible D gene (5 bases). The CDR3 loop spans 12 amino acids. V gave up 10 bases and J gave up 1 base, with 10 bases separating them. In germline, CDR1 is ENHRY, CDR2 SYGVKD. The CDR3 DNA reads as TGTGCCACCGGGACTTGGAACACTGAAGCTTTCTTT. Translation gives CATGTWNTEAFF.

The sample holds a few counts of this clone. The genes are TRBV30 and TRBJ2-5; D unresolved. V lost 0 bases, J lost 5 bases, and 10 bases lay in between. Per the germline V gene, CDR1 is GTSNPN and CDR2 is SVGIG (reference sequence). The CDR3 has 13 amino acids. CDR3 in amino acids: CAWSVVLKETQYF. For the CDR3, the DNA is TGTGCCTGGAGTGTAGTTTTAAAGGAGACCCAGTACTTC. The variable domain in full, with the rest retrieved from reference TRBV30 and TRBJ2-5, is SQTIHQWPATLVQPVGSPLSLECTVEGTSNPNLYWYRQAAGRGLQLLFYSVGIGQISSEVPQNLSASRPQDRQFILSSKKLLLSDSGFYLCAWSVVLKETQYFGPGTRLLVL.

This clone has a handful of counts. CDR3 protein: CASSLSPGEKLFF. CDR3 coding DNA: TGTGCCAGCAGCTTATCTCCCGGGGAAAAACTGTTTTTT. The chain recombines TRBV7-6 with TRBJ1-4; no firm D call. V was cut by 2 bases and J by 8 bases, with 9 bases left in between. CDR1 SGHVS and CDR2 FNYEAQ come from the germline V gene. The CDR3 length is 13 residues.

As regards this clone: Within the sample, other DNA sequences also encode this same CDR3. The CDR3 bases are TGTGCCAGCAGCTTAGTCCGCGGGGACTATGGCTACACCTTC. As protein: CASSLVRGDYGYTF. The J gene is TRBJ1-2, the V gene TRBV7-2; D uncertain. CDR1 and CDR2 (germline): SGHTA, FQGNSA. The germline V and J ends were trimmed by 1 base and 3 bases, with 9 bases remaining between them. This CDR3 has 14 amino acids.